The rows below give T cell receptor beta chains drawn from one sample of a study of control samples from healthy donors and cancer patients. Clones were sequenced by immunoSEQ multiplex PCR, and TCRdb holds only the in-frame ones, with some missing. The data show 78,000 or so clones, roughly 84% seen once. The sample was blood. The receptor set was obtained from a man between 45 and 60 years old in good health. The CDR3 runs from the conserved cysteine through the conserved F or W.

TRBJ2-2 | TRBV6-6 | CASIPSGRGNTGELFF
TRBJ2-5 | TRBV3-1/TRBV3-2 | CASSQNNPETQYF
TRBJ2-3 | TRBV7-2 | CASSQLTSSGHRTMYF
TRBJ2-7 | TRBV3-1/TRBV3-2 | CASSLPYSRTGELYEQYF
TRBJ2-6 | TRBV11-3 | CASSAGQGSGANVLTF
TRBJ2-5 | TRBV5-1 | CASSEGARETQYF
TRBJ2-7 | TRBV6-1 | CASSDRSSYEQYF
TRBJ2-1 | TRBV28 | CASRPNLAAFNNEQFF
TRBJ1-6 | TRBV20-1 | CSARDNSPLHF
TRBJ2-7 | TRBV30 | CAWSVGTTYEQYF
TRBJ1-5 | TRBV25-1 | CASSDGGNQPQHF
TRBJ1-1 | TRBV6-2/TRBV6-3 | CASSYRGEGEAFF
TRBJ2-1 | TRBV3-1/TRBV3-2 | CASSQAAGDGEQFF
TRBJ2-3 | TRBV5-6 | CASSLDGGTDTQYF
TRBJ2-7 | TRBV11-3 | CASSLDGLSSTYEQYF
TRBJ1-6 | TRBV30 | CAWSRMALNSPLHF
TRBJ2-7 | TRBV19 | CASSHGPAYEQYF
TRBJ2-2 | TRBV4-1 | CASSLGRDTGELFF
TRBJ2-1 | TRBV25-1 | CASSFGGRDEQFF
TRBJ2-7 | TRBV19 | CASSPDRDTHEQYF
TRBJ2-3 | TRBV4-1 | CASSRTTDTQYF
TRBJ2-1 | TRBV7-6 | CASSLVAGDYNEQFF
TRBJ1-1 | TRBV27 | CASRLNTEAFF